This TCR beta chain was obtained from a study of post-analysis software for immune sequencing data. A note on this clonotype: Its antigen is unknown.

Notes on the study in general: The study found significantly lower normalized Chao1 diversity in multiple sclerosis patients than in controls. Four or five TRBV segments, TRBV5-6, TRBV5-1 and TRBV20-1 among them, were found more frequent in patients than controls. Co-batched samples clustered tightly together by F measure.

Unique molecular identifiers were present in the TCR beta cDNA libraries. Between 1 and 10 million T cells gave rise to roughly 0.5 million cDNA molecules. TCRdb fed the PCR reads into MiXCR, producing one record per CDR3 protein. Of approximately 690,000 distinct CDR3 sequences in the sample, 55% to 60% were seen once. Per the germline V gene, CDR1 is SQVTM and CDR2 is ANQGSEA. Between the trimmed V and J ends, which lost 4 bases and 5 bases, there was a span of 12 bases. The length of the CDR3 is 13 residues. This sequence originates from a girl between 2 and 10 years old with multiple sclerosis. Sequenced: blood. This rearrangement joins TRBV29-1 to TRBJ2-4, with TRBD1 as a possible D gene (6 bases). CDR3 in DNA: TGCAGCGTTGGTTGGGGGCCTGAAAACATTCAGTACTTC. The encoded protein is CSVGWGPENIQYF.